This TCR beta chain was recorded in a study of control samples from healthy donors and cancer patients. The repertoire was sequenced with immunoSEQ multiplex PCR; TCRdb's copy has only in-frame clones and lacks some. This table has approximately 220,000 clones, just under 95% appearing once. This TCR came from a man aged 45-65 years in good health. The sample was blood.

CDR3 region: CSSQRRTEAFF. CDR3 DNA: TGCAGCTCCCAAAGGCGTACTGAAGCTTTCTTT. V usage is TRBV29-1 and J usage is TRBJ1-1; D gene uncertain. The CDR3 loop spans 11 amino acids. Trimming pared 8 bases from V and 5 bases from J, leaving 12 bases between. Germline CDR1 SQVTM, CDR2 ANQGSEA.